This T cell receptor beta chain was observed in a study of T cell changes during pregnancy in multiple sclerosis. The method was immunoSEQ multiplex PCR; TCRdb's version includes in-frame clones alone and lacks a portion of them. The sample lists approximately 73,000 clones, roughly 92% occurring once. Germline loops: CDR1 SGHNT, CDR2 YYREEE (reference sequence). The V gene lost 3 bases and the J gene lost 13 bases, with 20 bases spanning the gap. CDR3 length: 15 residues. The V call is TRBV5-4, the J call TRBJ1-6; no reliable D call. Sequenced here: CD4+ T cells from peripheral blood mononuclear cells, sampled before pregnancy. This TCR came from a female donor with multiple sclerosis, enrolled in a pregnancy study. This CDR3 is CASSSNGRAGTPLHF. In DNA form, the CDR3 reads TGTGCCAGCAGCTCGAATGGGCGGGCAGGAACGCCCCTCCACTTT.